This T cell receptor (beta chain) was found in a study of T cell repertoires in cytomegalovirus infection. About the research overall: Signatures in public TCR beta sequences pointed to both CMV infection and matching HLA type.

This clonotype was found a few times. TCRdb re-analysed the reads in MiXCR, keeping a single row per CDR3 protein. The repertoire has hundreds of thousands of distinct CDR3 sequences, less than 25% of them found once; the top ten carry around 7.6%. V was cut by 3 bases and J by 2 bases, with 18 bases left in between. This CDR3 is built from 16 residues. Germline V CDR1 and CDR2: SQVTM, ANQGSEA. This clonotype originated in a human donor in good health (CMV status not recorded). Some clones in this sample may be carry-over from other donors' samples. The gene calls are TRBV29-1 and TRBJ2-3, with D perhaps TRBD1 (5 bases). Sequenced sample: CD8+ T cells from PBMCs. CDR3 in amino acids: CSVDGHSRSPTDTQYF. The CDR3 region has the DNA TGCAGCGTTGATGGACATTCAAGGAGCCCCACAGATACGCAGTATTTT.